This T cell receptor beta chain emerged from a study of T cell changes during pregnancy in multiple sclerosis. The data were produced by immunoSEQ multiplex PCR, yet TCRdb's version contains in-frame clones alone and is incomplete. The sample has some 60,000 clones, 92% seen once. The ends were cut back, 6 bases at V and 9 bases at J, with 21 bases in the middle. The germline V gene has CDR1 MNHEY and CDR2 SVGAGI. CDR3 length: 14 amino acids. Here the sequenced sample was peripheral blood, taken in the first trimester of pregnancy. The receptor was derived from a female donor with multiple sclerosis, enrolled in a pregnancy study. The V call is TRBV6-5, the J call TRBJ2-7; TRBD1 might be the D (6 bases). CDR3 sequence reads: CASRADRGRWGQYF. CDR3 bases: TGTGCCAGCAGGGCGGACAGAGGTCGGTGGGGGCAGTACTTC.